This T cell receptor beta chain is drawn from a study of OX40 agonist ivuxolimab in advanced cancers. Study as a whole: People who had prior anti-PD-1, anti-PD-L1 or anti-CTLA-4 therapy could take part, and roughly 40% had some. Study results and caveats: CD4+ and CD8+ T cells in blood underwent clonal expansion by week 6 at 0.1 to 3.0 mg/kg.

Data came from immunoSEQ multiplex PCR; TCRdb stores just in-frame clones and leaves some out. The table has around 110,000 clones, approximately 90% seen once. Researchers took blood at baseline, on cycle 4 day 1, and on cycle 7 day 1. As to this clone: As yet, its antigen is unknown.

The V end was cut by 7 bases, the J end by 2 bases, with 11 bases between. CDR3 size: 14 residues. Germline V CDR1 and CDR2: MDHEN, SYDVKM. The V call is TRBV28, the J call TRBJ2-2; perhaps TRBD2 as D (6 bases). This TCR was sampled from an adult with an advanced solid tumor such as melanoma, head and neck, liver or kidney cancer. Sequences were derived from CD4+ or CD8+ T cells sorted from blood, sampled in a trial of the OX40 agonist ivuxolimab. This CDR3 is CASISGQNTGELFF. The CDR3, as DNA: TGTGCCAGCATAAGCGGGCAAAACACCGGGGAGCTGTTTTTT. Complete variable domain (other parts from reference TRBV28 and TRBJ2-2): DVKVTQSSRYLVKRTGEKVFLECVQDMDHENMFWYRQDPGLGLRLIYFSYDVKMKEKGDIPEGYSVSREKKERFSLILESASTNQTSMYLCASISGQNTGELFFGEGSRLTVL.